The rows below give T cell receptor beta chains drawn from one sample of a study of blood T cells in healthy people across ages. From the 5' RACE reads, TCRdb called clonotypes with MiXCR, one entry per CDR3 protein. Of about 970,000 distinct CDR3 sequences listed, just over 50% are singletons. The sequenced sample was blood. These TCRs come from a woman aged 60-75 years in good health. Each CDR3 is given with its conserved first and last residue. The order of the fields is V gene, J gene, clone size, D gene, CDR3 DNA, CDR3 protein. A D gene is named only where the DNA matches it firmly. Rows give clone size only sometimes, using once, few, many, or a class for an expanded clone.

>TRBV7-2|TRBJ2-6|few|NA
TGTGCCAGCAGCACCGAGTCCTCTGGGGCCAACGTCCTGACTTTC
CASSTESSGANVLTF
>TRBV6-1|TRBJ2-6|NA|NA
TGTGCCAGCAGTCCGAGGACGCTAGACTCTGGGGCCAACGTCCTGACTTTC
CASSPRTLDSGANVLTF
>TRBV14|TRBJ1-6|NA|NA
TGTGCCAGCAGCCGGAAGACAGGAGAATTAAGTTCATCCCTCCACTTT
CASSRKTGELSSSLHF
>TRBV7-2|TRBJ2-1|NA|TRBD2
TGTGCCAGCAGCTTAAGGGGAGGGGTCAATGAGCAGTTCTTC
CASSLRGGVNEQFF
>TRBV7-2|TRBJ2-7|NA|NA
TGTGCCAGCAGCTTATGGACTACGATCTACGAGCAGTACTTC
CASSLWTTIYEQYF
>TRBV3-1|TRBJ2-1|NA|NA
TGTGCCAGCAGCACACCACGGTTTACCAAAGGGAATGAGCAGTTCTTC
CASSTPRFTKGNEQFF
>TRBV28|TRBJ2-5|NA|NA
TGTGCCAGCAGTATCTCCCCAGGGAGAGAGACCCAGTACTTC
CASSISPGRETQYF
>TRBV15|TRBJ2-3|NA|NA
TGTGCCACCAGCATGACCCCCGCAGAGACAGATACGCAGTATTTT
CATSMTPAETDTQYF
>TRBV27|TRBJ1-2|NA|TRBD1
TGTGCCAGCAGTCTAACCCCTTTCACAGGGGCGACCTATGGCTACACCTTC
CASSLTPFTGATYGYTF
>TRBV7-8|TRBJ2-7|NA|TRBD2
TGTGCCAGCAGCTTAGCCCCCGGGACTAGCGGCTACGAGCAGTACTTC
CASSLAPGTSGYEQYF
>TRBV12-3/TRBV12-4|TRBJ2-6|many|NA
TGTGCCAGCAGTTTGAGGGAAACTGGGGCCAACGTCCTGACTTTC
CASSLRETGANVLTF
>TRBV4-2|TRBJ2-7|many|TRBD1
TGTGCCAGCAGCCAACGACGGGGGCCGGGACAGGCCTACGAGCAGTACTTC
CASSQRRGPGQAYEQYF